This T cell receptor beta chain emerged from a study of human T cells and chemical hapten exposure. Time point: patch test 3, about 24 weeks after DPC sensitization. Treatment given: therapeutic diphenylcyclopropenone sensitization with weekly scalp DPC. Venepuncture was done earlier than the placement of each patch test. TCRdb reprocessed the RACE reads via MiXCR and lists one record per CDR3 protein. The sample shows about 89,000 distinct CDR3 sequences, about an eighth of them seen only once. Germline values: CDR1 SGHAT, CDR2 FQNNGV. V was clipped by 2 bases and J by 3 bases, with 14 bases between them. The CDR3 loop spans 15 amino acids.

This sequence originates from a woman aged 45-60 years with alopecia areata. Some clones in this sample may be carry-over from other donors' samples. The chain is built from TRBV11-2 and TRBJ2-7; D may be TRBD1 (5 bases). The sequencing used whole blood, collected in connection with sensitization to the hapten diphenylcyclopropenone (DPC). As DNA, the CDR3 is TGTGCCAGCAGCTTAAAGGGGTTTCGAGGCTACGAGCAGTACTTC. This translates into CASSLKGFRGYEQYF.